This T cell receptor (beta chain) was sequenced during a study of T-cell memory formation after mild COVID-19. Overall study findings and caveats: Confirmation was lacking for SARS-CoV-2 specificity of second-wave clones that peaked on day 37. CD4+ clones that contracted lay mainly in CM and EM; CD8+ ones lay in EMRA. Balance between CD4 and CD8 was seen in clones contracting day 15 to 85, and a CD4+ lean was seen in later expanders.

Constant-segment-primed 5'RACE gave TCR alpha and TCR beta cDNA libraries with sample barcodes and UMIs. TCRdb reprocessed the 5' RACE reads via MiXCR and lists one record per CDR3 protein. The sample lists 310,000 or so distinct CDR3 sequences; approximately 16% were seen once. CDR1 and CDR2 from the germline V gene are SGHDT and YYEEEE. V lost 2 bases, J lost 0 bases, and 9 bases lay in between. The CDR3 consists of 14 residues. This clonotype was seen repeatedly, ten times or more. As yet, its antigen is unknown. Sequencing was performed on PBMCs or a T cell subset sorted from them (not recorded which). The clonotype comes from a man aged 18 to 29 who had mild COVID-19 (a few samples of this study predate the infection). Cell type and time point are not known. The chain combines TRBV5-6 with TRBJ2-7; the D is unclear. CDR3 coding DNA: TGTGCCAGCAGCTTACGGGCTGCCTCCTACGAGCAGTACTTC. Translated, it gives CASSLRAASYEQYF.